This T cell receptor (beta chain) was found in a study of blood T cell repertoires in COVID-19. Turning to the study itself: COVID-19 samples collected from the United States, Italy and Spain covered acute and convalescent phases. T cells, B-cell-depleted T cells, or PBMCs provided the cDNA or gDNA that served as material.

Authors' processing steps: Amplifying reference gene primers gave estimates of nucleated cell counts. Produced via immunoSEQ multiplex PCR; TCRdb's table is partial and in-frame only. That table gives V, J and clone size, and the DNA gave D and trimming. The table lists about 120,000 clones, around 88% of them singletons. The sample holds a few counts of this clone. This clonotype originated in a woman between 50 and 59 years old with active or convalescent COVID-19. Specimen: peripheral blood.

The CDR3 loop is CASSQVIANTEAFF. The CDR3 bases are TGTGCCAGCAGCCAAGTAATAGCGAACACTGAAGCTTTCTTT. The rearrangement uses TRBV3-1 (or the pseudogene TRBV3-2) and TRBJ1-1; no clear D. The V and J ends lost 1 base and 1 base respectively, with 7 bases between them. This CDR3 has 14 residues. Germline V lookup: CDR1 LGHDT, CDR2 YNNKEL (reference sequence).